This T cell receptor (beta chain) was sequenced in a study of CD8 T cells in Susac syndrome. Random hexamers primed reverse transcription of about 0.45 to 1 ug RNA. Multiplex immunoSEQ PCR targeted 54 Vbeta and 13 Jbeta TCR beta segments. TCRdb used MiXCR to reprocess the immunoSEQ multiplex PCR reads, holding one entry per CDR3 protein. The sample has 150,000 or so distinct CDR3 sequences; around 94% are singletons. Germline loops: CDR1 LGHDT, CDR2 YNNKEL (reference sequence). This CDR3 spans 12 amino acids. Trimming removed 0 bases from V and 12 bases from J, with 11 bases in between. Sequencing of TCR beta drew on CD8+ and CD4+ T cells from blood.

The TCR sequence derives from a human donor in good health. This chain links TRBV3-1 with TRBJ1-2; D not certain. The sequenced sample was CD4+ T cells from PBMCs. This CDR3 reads CASSQETRPHTF. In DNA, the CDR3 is TGTGCCAGCAGCCAAGAGACTCGTCCACACACCTTC.